The 24 T cell receptor beta chains below all came from one sample that was sequenced in a study of blood T cell repertoires in COVID-19 (dated by TCRdb to about 2020). The library relied on the immunoSEQ multiplex PCR assay. Sourced from immuneACCESS, this table was stored by TCRdb with only in-frame sequences that have V and J called. A share of the clones is absent; for the studies checked, an unresolved V gene accounts for under half, and the remainder has no known explanation. This sample has over 150,000 clones in its table, and roughly four fifths of those were observed once. Over 10% of the sample comes from the top ten. The material sequenced was peripheral blood. These TCRs come from a woman aged 60-70 years with COVID-19, enrolled during active disease.

The gene calls are TRBV6-5 and TRBJ1-2; 7 bases match TRBD1. CDR3 length: 13 amino acids. Germline-derived CDR1 and CDR2 are MNHEY and SVGAGI. The junction had 9 bases not matched to a gene; V was cut back by 7 bases and J by 7 bases. The CDR3: CASIKPGTVGYTF. CDR3 bases: TGTGCCAGCATTAAGCCCGGGACAGTTGGCTACACCTTC.

The genes are TRBV15 and TRBJ1-1, with D uncertain. Germline values: CDR1 LNHNV, CDR2 YYDKDF (reference sequence). V lost 1 base, J lost 1 base, and 13 bases lay in between. The CDR3 contains 16 residues. CDR3: CATSRGLFKGNTEAFF. In DNA form, the CDR3 reads TGTGCCACCAGCAGAGGACTCTTTAAAGGGAACACTGAAGCTTTCTTT.

The J gene is TRBJ1-3, the V gene TRBV25-1, with D possibly TRBD1 on 5 matching bases. The length of the CDR3 is 14 residues. The germline V gene encodes CDR1 MGHDK and CDR2 SYGVNS. The V gene lost 7 bases and the J gene lost 2 bases, with 12 bases spanning the gap. CDR3 coding DNA: TGTGCCAGCACAGACAGAGGTCCTGGAAACACCATATATTTT. Protein product: CASTDRGPGNTIYF.

The V and J genes are TRBV6-5 and TRBJ1-1; 8 bases fit TRBD1. With 2 bases clipped from V and 5 bases from J, the junction kept 7 bases outside the gene matches. CDR1 MNHEY and CDR2 SVGAGI come from the germline V gene. The CDR3 has 15 residues. CDR3 DNA sequence: TGTGCCAGCAGTTACAGGCAGGGGGCGTTGACTGAAGCTTTCTTT. This codes for CASSYRQGALTEAFF.

The rearrangement joins TRBV7-9 to TRBJ1-1; TRBD1 matches at 7 bases. The CDR3 consists of 13 residues. Germline loops: CDR1 SEHNR, CDR2 FQNEAQ (reference sequence). CDR3 sequence: CGTSGQINTEAFF. The CDR3 DNA reads as TGTGGTACGTCGGGACAGATAAACACTGAAGCTTTCTTT.

This sequence joins TRBV5-5 and TRBJ2-7, with 7 bases matching TRBD1. Germline CDR1 SGHKS, CDR2 YYEKEE (reference sequence). Trimming at V came to 0 bases and at J to 3 bases, leaving 6 bases not matched to a gene. There are 15 residues in the CDR3. CDR3 in amino acids: CASSLEANRGYEQYF. In DNA, the CDR3 is TGTGCCAGCAGCTTGGAGGCCAACAGGGGCTACGAGCAGTACTTC.

This clone was found a few times. The gene calls are TRBV7-8 and TRBJ1-2; possible D gene TRBD1, 5 bases. The germline CDR1 and CDR2 sequences are SGHVS and FQNEAQ. There are 14 residues in the CDR3. Trimming pared 5 bases from V and 4 bases from J, leaving 14 bases between. This CDR3 is CASSTGTELYGYTF. The CDR3, as DNA: TGTGCCAGCAGCACCGGGACTGAACTCTATGGCTACACCTTC.

CDR3 nucleotides: TGCGCCAGCAGCTGGGGGGACAGGGCAGAAAAACTGTTTTTT. This encodes CASSWGDRAEKLFF. The chain joins TRBV5-1 to TRBJ1-4; 9 bases map to TRBD1. Trimming removed 3 bases from V and 8 bases from J; junction bases left unmatched: 5. Germline CDR1 is SGHRS and CDR2 is YFSETQ. CDR3 length: 14 residues.

The chain is built from TRBV7-8 and TRBJ1-1; D is perhaps TRBD1 (6 bases). There are 15 residues in the CDR3. The germline CDR1 and CDR2 sequences are SGHVS and FQNEAQ. The V gene lost 3 bases and the J gene lost 4 bases, with 15 bases spanning the gap. The CDR3 coding sequence is TGTGCCAGCAGCTTCGCCCGGGACACTGGCACTGAAGCTTTCTTT. Its protein product is CASSFARDTGTEAFF.

The rearrangement uses TRBV27 and TRBJ2-7; 8 bases line up with TRBD2. Germline trimming cut 2 bases from V and 0 bases from J; bases unmatched to any gene: 3. This CDR3 comprises 15 residues. Germline CDR1 MNHEY, CDR2 SMNVEV (reference sequence). The CDR3 DNA follows: TGTGCCAGCAGTTTAGCCGGGACTAGCTCCTACGAGCAGTACTTC. Protein: CASSLAGTSSYEQYF.

The CDR3 bases are TGCGCCAGCAGCCTACCGACAGGGTCAGATACGCAGTATTTT. This sequence encodes CASSLPTGSDTQYF. The V call is TRBV5-1, the J call TRBJ2-3, with 7 bases identical to TRBD1. Germline lookup yields CDR1 SGHRS and CDR2 YFSETQ. V was clipped by 4 bases and J by 4 bases; unmatched bases: 6. The CDR3 covers 14 residues.

V usage is TRBV13 and J usage is TRBJ1-5; 7 bases fit TRBD1. Germline CDR1 PRHDT, CDR2 FYEKMQ (reference sequence). This CDR3 has 16 amino acids. V shed 0 bases and J 3 bases; nucleotides not matched to a gene: 5. CDR3 coding DNA: TGTGCCAGCAGCTTAGGGTGGGGGACAGACAATCAGCCCCAGCATTTT. Its translation is CASSLGWGTDNQPQHF.

The rearrangement uses TRBV5-1 and TRBJ2-1; TRBD2 agrees at 8 bases. CDR1 and CDR2 from the germline V gene are SGHRS and YFSETQ. The CDR3 contains 19 residues. The V gene end was trimmed by 4 bases and the J gene end by 0 bases; junction bases not matched to a gene: 15. The CDR3 here is CASSQLGLAGWSSYNEQFF. In nucleotides, the CDR3 is TGCGCCAGCAGCCAGTTGGGGCTAGCGGGTTGGAGCTCCTACAATGAGCAGTTCTTC.

This chain joins TRBV5-1 and TRBJ2-5, with TRBD2 matching over 9 bases. CDR3 size: 16 residues. Germline CDR1 is SGHRS and CDR2 is YFSETQ. With V trimmed by 5 bases and J by 0 bases, 8 bases remained unmatched. CDR3 sequence reads: CASRKGTSQYQETQYF. The CDR3 coding sequence is TGCGCCAGCAGAAAAGGGACTAGCCAGTACCAAGAGACCCAGTACTTC.

This chain connects TRBV14 to TRBJ2-1; the match to TRBD2 covers 11 bases. The CDR3 totals 15 residues. V shed 4 bases and J 4 bases; nucleotides not matched to a gene: 3. CDR1 is SGHDN, CDR2 FVKESK, per germline. The CDR3 here is CASSPLAGGYNEQFF. In nucleotides, the CDR3 is TGTGCCAGCAGCCCCTTAGCGGGGGGGTACAATGAGCAGTTCTTC. The complete variable domain, with remaining parts taken from reference TRBV14 and TRBJ2-1, reads EAGVTQFPSHSVIEKGQTVTLRCDPISGHDNLYWYRRVMGKEIKFLLHFVKESKQDESGMPNNRFLAERTGGTYSTLKVQPAELEDSGVYFCASSPLAGGYNEQFFGPGTRLTVL.

This clone was observed once. CDR3 sequence: CASSYPDVLGSYNEQFF. In nucleotides, the CDR3 is TGTGCCAGCAGTTACCCGGATGTACTAGGTTCCTACAATGAGCAGTTCTTC. The chain joins TRBV6-2 or TRBV6-3 to TRBJ2-1; D perhaps matches TRBD2 (5 bases). In germline, CDR1 is MNHEY, CDR2 SVGEGT. The V end lost 2 bases, the J end lost 1 base, and 15 bases lay between the germline ends. This CDR3 has 17 residues.

The chain carries TRBV3-1 (or the pseudogene TRBV3-2) and TRBJ1-3; D call uncertain. Per germline, CDR1 LGHDT and CDR2 YNNKEL (reference sequence). Trimming left V 4 bases short and J 4 bases short, with 11 bases between. The CDR3 covers 14 residues. The CDR3 reads CASSPDTLGNTIYF. The CDR3 DNA reads TGTGCCAGCAGCCCCGACACCCTCGGAAACACCATATATTTT.

The rearrangement links TRBV14 to TRBJ1-1; D is possibly TRBD1 (5 bases). The V gene lost 3 bases and the J gene lost 5 bases, with 16 bases spanning the gap. Germline V gene data show CDR1 as SGHDN and CDR2 as FVKESK. The CDR3 loop spans 15 amino acids. The CDR3 loop is CASSQDIVKGTEAFF. DNA of the CDR3: TGTGCCAGCAGCCAGGATATCGTCAAGGGGACTGAAGCTTTCTTT.

This chain connects TRBV24-1 to TRBJ2-7; TRBD1 is a possible D gene (6 bases). CDR1 is KGHDR, CDR2 SFDVKD, per germline. CDR3 length: 16 residues. Trimming took off 1 base at V and 0 bases at J, with 12 bases between the two ends. This CDR3 is CATSDFRTDSSYEQYF. The CDR3 DNA follows: TGTGCCACCAGTGATTTTAGGACAGACAGCTCCTACGAGCAGTACTTC.

The chain carries TRBV30 and TRBJ1-5, with D hard to call. CDR1 is GTSNPN, CDR2 SVGIG, per germline (reference sequence). This CDR3 has 15 residues. V was shortened by 5 bases and J by 1 base, with 15 bases between the two germline ends. In nucleotides, the CDR3 is TGTGCCTGGTCGGCGGCGGGCCGGAGCAATCAGCCCCAGCATTTT. This codes for CAWSAAGRSNQPQHF.

The chain combines TRBV5-1 with TRBJ2-1; TRBD2 agrees at 13 bases. The V segment lost 4 bases and the J segment 10 bases; nucleotides outside the gene matches: 8. The CDR3 extends over 15 amino acids. Germline V gene data show CDR1 as SGHRS and CDR2 as YFSETQ. CDR3 loop: CASSTGLAGVREQFF. The DNA of the CDR3 is TGCGCCAGCAGCACAGGACTAGCGGGAGTTCGCGAGCAGTTCTTC. Full variable domain (rest looked up from reference TRBV5-1 and TRBJ2-1): KAGVTQTPRYLIKTRGQQVTLSCSPISGHRSVSWYQQTPGQGLQFLFEYFSETQRNKGNFPGRFSGRQFSNSRSEMNVSTLELGDSALYLCASSTGLAGVREQFFGPGTRLTVL.

CDR3 sequence: CASSVDARDRYNEQFF. CDR3 bases: TGTGCCAGCAGCGTAGACGCCCGGGACAGATACAATGAGCAGTTCTTC. The chain links TRBV9 to TRBJ2-1; TRBD1 matches at 7 bases. This CDR3 has 16 amino acids. Germline assignment: CDR1 SGDLS and CDR2 YYNGEE. The V and J ends lost 0 bases and 4 bases, in that order; junction bases with no gene match: 7.

This clone was found once. The V call is TRBV20-1, the J call TRBJ2-1; D is perhaps TRBD2 (6 bases). The CDR3 covers 11 residues. Germline assignment: CDR1 DFQATT and CDR2 SNEGSKA (reference sequence). The ends were cut back, 7 bases at V and 3 bases at J, with 7 bases in the middle. In nucleotides, the CDR3 is TGCAGTGGGGGGGACTACAATGAGCAGTTCTTC. Translation: CSGGDYNEQFF.

The chain joins TRBV2 to TRBJ2-2; 10 nucleotides line up with TRBD2. Losses at the gene ends were 6 bases for V and 6 bases for J; bases not matched to a gene: 10. Germline V lookup: CDR1 SNHLY, CDR2 FYNNEI. The length of the CDR3 is 16 residues. The chain's CDR3 is CASRVSSGSNAGELFF. CDR3 sequence (DNA): TGTGCCAGCAGAGTTTCTAGCGGGAGTAATGCCGGGGAGCTGTTTTTT.